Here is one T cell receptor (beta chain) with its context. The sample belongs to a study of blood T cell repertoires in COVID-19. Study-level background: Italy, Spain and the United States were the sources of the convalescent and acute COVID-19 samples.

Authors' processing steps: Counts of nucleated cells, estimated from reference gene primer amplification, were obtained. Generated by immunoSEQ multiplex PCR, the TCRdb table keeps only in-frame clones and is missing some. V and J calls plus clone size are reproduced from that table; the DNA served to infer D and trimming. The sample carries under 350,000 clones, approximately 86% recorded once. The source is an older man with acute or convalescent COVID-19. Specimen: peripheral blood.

CDR3 sequence reads: CASRPGQTHYEQYF. CDR3 bases: TGTGCCAGCAGACCGGGACAGACTCACTACGAGCAGTACTTC. The chain couples TRBV6-5 to TRBJ2-7, with TRBD1 matching 7 bases. CDR1 MNHEY and CDR2 SVGAGI come from the germline V gene. The V gene end was trimmed by 6 bases and the J gene end by 3 bases; junction bases not matched to a gene: 8. The CDR3 has 14 amino acids.